One sample yielded the 15 T cell receptor beta chains listed below, sequenced in a study of blood T cells in healthy people across ages. Primed by a sample-barcoded 5' primer and a J-beta primer mix, a second PCR proceeded for 7 to 11 cycles. From the 5' RACE reads, TCRdb called clonotypes with MiXCR, one entry per CDR3 protein. Of 600,000 or so distinct CDR3 sequences listed, less than 60% are singletons. Sample: blood. These receptors were taken from a man older than 75 in good health.

The rearrangement uses TRBV20-1 and TRBJ2-1; 10 bases line up with TRBD2. The CDR3 runs to 16 residues. Germline V CDR1 and CDR2: DFQATT, SNEGSKA (reference sequence). Losses at the gene ends were 0 bases for V and 7 bases for J; bases not matched to a gene: 9. The CDR3 loop reads CSARDILGLALNEQFF. The CDR3 DNA follows: TGCAGTGCTAGAGATATTTTGGGACTAGCGCTAAATGAGCAGTTCTTC.

The chain combines TRBV7-9 with TRBJ1-2; 7 positions agree with TRBD1. After removal of 4 bases from V and 8 bases from J, the junction contained 7 bases not matched to a gene. CDR3 length equals 13 residues. The germline CDR1 and CDR2 sequences are SEHNR and FQNEAQ (reference sequence). CDR3 nucleotide sequence: TGTGCCAGCAGCTATCGGGACAGAGGGGGCTACACCTTC. Its protein is CASSYRDRGGYTF.

This clonotype was seen a handful of times. V is TRBV27 and J is TRBJ2-3, with D possibly matching TRBD1 (5 bases). With 11 bases removed from V and 0 bases from J, the gap between germline ends came to 15 bases. This CDR3 contains 14 residues. Germline V gene data show CDR1 as MNHEY and CDR2 as SMNVEV (reference sequence). This CDR3 is CAARRGGSTDTQYF. DNA of the CDR3: TGTGCCGCCCGTAGGGGCGGTAGCACAGATACGCAGTATTTT.

The V and J genes are TRBV5-1 and TRBJ2-5; the D gene is possibly TRBD1 (6 bases). The end of the DNA is better explained by TRBJ2-7, so the J call may be wrong. The V gene's germline CDR1 is SGHRS and CDR2 YFSETQ. The CDR3 sequence is 15 residues long. Here the CDR3 reads CASSWGQRNPYEQYF. DNA of the CDR3: TGCGCCAGCAGCTGGGGGCAGAGAAATCCTTACGAGCAGTACTTC.

The chain employs TRBV30 and TRBJ2-2; D ambiguous. The V gene's germline CDR1 is GTSNPN and CDR2 SVGIG (reference sequence). Trimming took 4 bases from V and 7 from J, leaving 13 bases between them. The CDR3 runs 13 residues. The CDR3 reads CAWTRTGFGELFF. The CDR3, as DNA: TGTGCCTGGACCCGGACCGGCTTCGGGGAGCTGTTTTTT.

The V and J genes are TRBV7-6 and TRBJ2-5, with D perhaps TRBD2 (6 bases). Deletions cut 5 bases from V and 2 bases from J, with 15 bases between. Germline CDR1 is SGHVS and CDR2 is FNYEAQ. This CDR3 region has 15 residues. This CDR3 is CASSPRLGSQETQYF. In DNA, the CDR3 is TGTGCCAGCAGCCCCAGACTAGGATCACAAGAGACCCAGTACTTC.

The DNA of the CDR3 is TGTGCCAGCAGTGAAGTTCGGGGGACTAATGAAAAACTGTTTTTT. It specifies CASSEVRGTNEKLFF. This chain connects TRBV2 to TRBJ1-4, with D possibly TRBD1 on 5 matching bases. V was pared by 1 base and J by 2 bases, with 8 bases between. The germline gives CDR1 SNHLY, CDR2 FYNNEI. CDR3 length: 15 residues.

This clonotype was detected ten times or more. This chain uses TRBV15 with TRBJ2-6, with D unclear. CDR1 and CDR2 from the germline V gene are LNHNV and YYDKDF (reference sequence). This CDR3 is built from 17 residues. Trimming shortened V by 4 bases and J by 2 bases, and 15 bases separated the two germline ends. The CDR3 loop is CATSTTLAVPGANVLTF. CDR3 sequence (DNA): TGTGCCACCAGCACCACTCTTGCGGTCCCTGGGGCCAACGTCCTGACTTTC. Filled out from reference TRBV15 and TRBJ2-6, the complete variable domain reads DAMVIQNPRYQVTQFGKPVTLSCSQTLNHNVMYWYQQKSSQAPKLLFHYYDKDFNNEADTPDNFQSRRPNTSFCFLDIRSPGLGDTAMYLCATSTTLAVPGANVLTFGAGSRLTVL.

This clonotype was detected only a few times. The V call is TRBV12-3 or TRBV12-4, the J call TRBJ1-1; D gene uncertain. The CDR3 is 12 amino acids. The germline V and J ends were trimmed by 3 bases and 7 bases, with 9 bases remaining between them. CDR3 amino acids: CASSFEWNEAFF. The DNA of the CDR3 is TGTGCCAGCAGTTTTGAGTGGAATGAAGCTTTCTTT.

V and J are TRBV5-1 and TRBJ2-5, with D possibly matching TRBD2 (5 bases). Trimming left V 0 bases short and J 11 bases short, with 14 bases between. Germline-derived CDR1 and CDR2 are SGHRS and YFSETQ. The CDR3 loop spans 13 amino acids. CDR3 protein: CASSLAYGERQYF. CDR3 DNA sequence: TGCGCCAGCAGCTTGGCGTACGGGGAGCGGCAGTACTTC.

The gene calls are TRBV20-1 and TRBJ2-3, with 13 bases aligning to TRBD2. Germline V CDR1 and CDR2: DFQATT, SNEGSKA (reference sequence). Losses at the gene ends were 1 base for V and 0 bases for J; bases not matched to a gene: 7. CDR3 size: 18 residues. CDR3 in amino acids: CSARATSGRYSSTDTQYF. CDR3 DNA: TGCAGTGCTAGAGCGACTAGCGGGAGGTACTCTAGCACAGATACGCAGTATTTT.

The chain couples TRBV7-9 to TRBJ2-2, with D tentatively TRBD2 (5 bases). Trimming took 5 bases from V and 5 from J, leaving 18 bases between them. There are 16 residues in the CDR3. CDR1 and CDR2 from the germline V gene are SEHNR and FQNEAQ (reference sequence). CDR3 DNA sequence: TGTGCCAGCAGCCCCTTTCGCGGGCCACGGACCGGGGAGCTGTTTTTT. Encoded protein: CASSPFRGPRTGELFF. Full variable domain (rest looked up from reference TRBV7-9 and TRBJ2-2): DTGVSQNPRHKITKRGQNVTFRCDPISEHNRLYWYRQTLGQGPEFLTYFQNEAQLEKSRLLSDRFSAERPKGSFSTLEIQRTEQGDSAMYLCASSPFRGPRTGELFFGEGSRLTVL.

This chain uses TRBV28 with TRBJ2-7; TRBD2 agrees at 9 bases. Germline CDR1 reads MDHEN; CDR2 reads SYDVKM. This CDR3 has 14 residues. J was trimmed by 2 bases and V by 8 bases; bases with no gene match: 7. The CDR3 region is CASGGLAGPYEQYF. The CDR3, as DNA: TGTGCCAGCGGGGGACTAGCTGGCCCCTACGAGCAGTACTTC.

This clonotype was picked up many times. This chain uses TRBV27 with TRBJ1-1; D uncertain. The V end was cut by 6 bases, the J end by 0 bases, with 8 bases between. CDR1 and CDR2 (germline): MNHEY, SMNVEV (reference sequence). The CDR3 is 13 amino acids. CDR3 coding DNA: TGTGCCAGCAGATACAATATGAACACTGAAGCTTTCTTT. It specifies CASRYNMNTEAFF.

This clonotype was recorded at least ten times. The V gene is TRBV20-1, the J gene TRBJ1-4; possible D gene TRBD1, 6 bases. Germline V CDR1 and CDR2: DFQATT, SNEGSKA (reference sequence). V was clipped by 5 bases and J by 7 bases, with 20 bases between them. The CDR3 length is 15 residues. Here the CDR3 DNA reads TGCAGTGCTGATATGAGGGTCCAGGGGAGTGAAAAACTGTTTTTT. Translated: CSADMRVQGSEKLFF.